This T cell receptor (beta chain) was profiled in a study of shared clonotypes between healthy human individuals. At the level of the study: For every donor, three CD4 naive, three CD4 memory, two CD8 naive and one CD8 memory plates were used.

Points from the study as a whole: Estimated clonotype richness was generally higher in naive than memory subsets.

Points on this clone: Its antigen is unidentified.

Only in-frame clones appear in the TCRdb table, and some are missing; sequencing was by immunoSEQ multiplex PCR. The sample records 2 million to 2.5 million clones, under 95% being singletons. Germline V gene sequence: CDR1 LNHDA, CDR2 SQIVND (reference sequence). The CDR3 has 14 residues. V gave up 7 bases and J gave up 0 bases, with 10 bases separating them. V and J are TRBV19 and TRBJ2-4, with TRBD1 as a possible D gene (5 bases). Sequenced material: naive CD4+ T cells from PBMCs. This sample's subset: CD45RA+ positively selected. The source is a young man in good health. Some clones in this sample may be carry-over from other donors' samples. CDR3 DNA: TGTGCCAGTAATCCAGGGTTAGCCAAAAACATTCAGTACTTC. Its protein product is CASNPGLAKNIQYF.